Shown below are 9 T cell receptor beta chains from a single sample sequenced in a study of T cells in Graves' hyperthyroidism and ophthalmopathy. TCR beta CDR3 sequences were amplified from RNA transcripts. First-round RT-PCR targeting the TCR CDR3 was performed with the HTBI primer set. TCRdb independently ran MiXCR on the multiplex PCR reads; one entry per CDR3 protein. The table includes hundreds of thousands of distinct CDR3 sequences, roughly 25% detected once. The specimen was blood. The receptors originated from a man in his forties or fifties with Graves' hyperthyroidism.

In this sample, this clonotype turned up many times. V gene TRBV7-9 combines with J gene TRBJ2-1, with unresolved D. Germline V lookup: CDR1 SEHNR, CDR2 FQNEAQ (reference sequence). The CDR3 is made up of 12 amino acids. The V and J ends lost 5 bases and 9 bases respectively, with 11 bases between them. CDR3 coding DNA: TGTGCCAGCAGCGCCGGAACGGGTGAGCAGTTCTTC. It codes for CASSAGTGEQFF.

On this clonotype: An end of the junction does not agree with germline; a read error may underlie this. J is TRBJ2-5 and V is TRBV5-1; 9 nucleotides line up with TRBD1. The CDR3 length is 14 residues. The germline V gene has CDR1 SGHRS and CDR2 YFSETQ. The CDR3 spells CASSEQGARETQYF. The CDR3 DNA reads as TGTGCCAGCAGCGAACAGGGGGCGCGAGAGACCCAGTACTTC.

This clonotype has only a few counts. The chain combines TRBV6-1 with TRBJ1-3; no definite D call. Germline V lookup: CDR1 MNHNS, CDR2 SASEGT. The CDR3 is made up of 12 amino acids. The V end lost 8 bases, the J end lost 0 bases, and 5 bases lay between the germline ends. The CDR3 spells CASQDSGNTIYF. In DNA form, the CDR3 reads TGTGCCAGCCAAGACTCTGGAAACACCATATATTTT.

This clonotype was detected ten times or more. V gene TRBV3-1 combines with J gene TRBJ2-1; D is undetermined. This CDR3 comprises 12 residues. The germline V gene encodes CDR1 LGHDT and CDR2 YNNKEL (reference sequence). V gave up 3 bases and J gave up 9 bases, with 9 bases separating them. CDR3 sequence reads: CASSQGLGEQFF. CDR3 nucleotide sequence: TGTGCCAGCAGCCAGGGGTTGGGTGAGCAGTTCTTC.

The rearrangement uses TRBV2 and TRBJ2-7; D gene uncertain. Germline V lookup: CDR1 SNHLY, CDR2 FYNNEI. The CDR3 extends over 12 amino acids. The V end was cut by 4 bases, the J end by 0 bases, with 4 bases between. The CDR3 sequence is CASSVSSYEQYF. CDR3 in DNA: TGTGCCAGCAGTGTAAGCTCCTACGAGCAGTACTTC.

The V gene is TRBV29-1, the J gene TRBJ2-5; D remains ambiguous. The V gene lost 6 bases and the J gene lost 5 bases, with 16 bases spanning the gap. This CDR3 contains 13 residues. CDR1 is SQVTM and CDR2 is ANQGSEA in the germline V gene. The CDR3 coding sequence is TGCAGCGTCCAAGTCCAACTCCGGGAGACCCAGTACTTC. It codes for CSVQVQLRETQYF.

V and J are TRBV19 and TRBJ1-1; TRBD1 agrees at 9 bases. The CDR3 runs to 12 residues. V lost 7 bases and J lost 5; bases outside the gene matches: 2. Germline assignment: CDR1 LNHDA and CDR2 SQIVND (reference sequence). CDR3 in amino acids: CASKDRGTEAFF. CDR3 DNA: TGTGCCAGTAAGGACAGGGGTACTGAAGCTTTCTTT.

This clonotype has only a few counts. J is TRBJ2-1 and V is TRBV5-1; D possibly corresponds to TRBD1 (6 bases). From germline, CDR1 is SGHRS and CDR2 YFSETQ. V was trimmed by 0 bases and J by 5 bases, leaving 12 bases between them. The CDR3 covers 15 residues. The CDR3 here is CASSLVAGANNEQFF. CDR3 bases: TGCGCCAGCAGCTTGGTTGCAGGGGCCAACAATGAGCAGTTCTTC. Together with reference TRBV5-1 and TRBJ2-1, the CDR3 gives the full variable domain: KAGVTQTPRYLIKTRGQQVTLSCSPISGHRSVSWYQQTPGQGLQFLFEYFSETQRNKGNFPGRFSGRQFSNSRSEMNVSTLELGDSALYLCASSLVAGANNEQFFGPGTRLTVL.

A few counts support this clonotype. The chain couples TRBV27 to TRBJ1-3, with a tentative D call TRBD1 (5 bases). Between the trimmed V and J ends, which lost 5 bases and 0 bases, there was a span of 14 bases. The V gene's germline CDR1 is MNHEY and CDR2 SMNVEV (reference sequence). This CDR3 region has 16 residues. Written as DNA, the CDR3 is TGTGCCAGCAGTCCAGAGGGACGGAGCTCTGGAAACACCATATATTTT. Amino acids: CASSPEGRSSGNTIYF.